This T cell receptor beta chain was captured in a study of vaccination effects on CD4 cells after COVID-19. Study summary: Sample collection from two convalescent patients occurred 16 days and one week before vaccination.

Germline loops: CDR1 MNHNS, CDR2 SASEGT. CDR3 size: 15 residues. Trimming pared 3 bases from V and 0 bases from J, leaving 9 bases between. This clone appeared a single time. Its antigen remains unknown. The ViraFEST assay expanded antigen-specific CD4+ T cells with viral peptide pools before sequencing. The culture ran for roughly ten days before CD4+ T cells were isolated. The person had a PCR-confirmed SARS-CoV-2 infection during March to December 2020. Researchers reported culturing approximately 1.8 million PBMC in each well, adding around 10 IU/ml IL-2 and approximately 10 ug/ml peptides. IL-2 medium supplanted half the medium on days 3 and 7. TCRdb's copy holds only in-frame clones and misses some; the assay was immunoSEQ multiplex PCR. The sample lists roughly 17,000 clones, about 70% occurring once. The study's findings and limits: In convalescents, post-vaccine spike-reactive clones were mainly new clones induced by vaccination.

Source: CD4+ T cells from PBMCs cultured with SARS-CoV-2 spike peptides, taken before COVID-19 vaccination. The rearrangement joins TRBV6-1 to TRBJ2-1; D not certain. The sequence was collected from a human donor who had a prior SARS-CoV-2 infection. The chain's CDR3 is CASSDLLLSYNEQFF. CDR3 DNA: TGTGCCAGCAGTGATCTACTCCTCTCCTACAATGAGCAGTTCTTC.